The 5 T cell receptor beta chains below were found in one sample sequenced in a study of blood T cells in healthy people across ages. The authors ran a second PCR of roughly 6 to 12 cycles using a sample-barcoded 5' primer and a J-beta primer mix. TCRdb analysed the 5' RACE reads with MiXCR anew, one entry per CDR3 protein. The sample shows about 1.6 million distinct CDR3 sequences, about 32% of them seen only once. The sample was blood. All receptors derive from a woman in her 30s in good health.

CDR3 protein: CASSPPSLAGGFTDTQYF. CDR3 sequence (DNA): TGTGCCAGCAGCCCTCCCAGCCTAGCGGGGGGATTCACAGATACGCAGTATTTT. The J gene is TRBJ2-3, the V gene TRBV7-2, with 11 positions matching TRBD2. Trimming took 5 bases from V and 2 from J; bases not matched to a gene: 12. CDR3 length: 18 residues. Germline values: CDR1 SGHTA, CDR2 FQGNSA. The entire variable domain, with the rest obtained from reference TRBV7-2 and TRBJ2-3, is as follows: GAGVSQSPSNKVTEKGKDVELRCDPISGHTALYWYRQSLGQGLEFLIYFQGNSAPDKSGLPSDRFSAERTGGSVSTLTIQRTQQEDSAVYLCASSPPSLAGGFTDTQYFGPGTRLTVL.

This clonotype showed up just a few times. This rearrangement joins TRBV29-1 to TRBJ1-2, with no clear D. CDR1 and CDR2 from the germline V gene are SQVTM and ANQGSEA. V was trimmed by 3 bases and J by 5 bases, leaving 16 bases between them. There are 14 residues in the CDR3. CDR3 sequence reads: CSVDAVGIGYGYTF. Written as DNA, the CDR3 is TGCAGCGTTGATGCTGTGGGGATAGGATATGGCTACACCTTC.

The rearrangement joins TRBV7-9 to TRBJ2-6; D is unresolved. Germline V CDR1 and CDR2: SEHNR, FQNEAQ (reference sequence). Trimming took 4 bases from V and 2 from J, leaving 15 bases between them. The CDR3 runs 17 residues. The DNA for the CDR3 is TGTGCCAGCAGCTCCACCAGAATTGGGGCTGGGGCCAACGTCCTGACTTTC. Its protein is CASSSTRIGAGANVLTF. The full variable domain, with the rest looked up from reference TRBV7-9 and TRBJ2-6, is DTGVSQNPRHKITKRGQNVTFRCDPISEHNRLYWYRQTLGQGPEFLTYFQNEAQLEKSRLLSDRFSAERPKGSFSTLEIQRTEQGDSAMYLCASSSTRIGAGANVLTFGAGSRLTVL.

This clonotype came up a few times. The chain recombines TRBV19 with TRBJ2-7; TRBD1 aligns across 9 bases. CDR1 LNHDA and CDR2 SQIVND come from the germline V gene (reference sequence). V was clipped by 5 bases and J by 6 bases; unmatched bases: 8. The CDR3 contains 14 residues. CDR3 bases: TGTGCCAGTAGTGACAGGGGGATCTCTGCCGAGCAGTACTTC. Its translation is CASSDRGISAEQYF.

The chain employs TRBV7-9 and TRBJ2-7; D ambiguous. Germline CDR1 and CDR2: SEHNR and FQNEAQ (reference sequence). V was shortened by 5 bases and J by 3 bases, with 20 bases between the two germline ends. The CDR3 spans 16 residues. The CDR3 reads CASSAMRQPIFYEQYF. The CDR3 DNA reads TGTGCCAGCAGCGCCATGAGGCAGCCGATATTCTACGAGCAGTACTTC.